This T cell receptor beta chain was recorded in a study of cytomegalovirus exposure and HLA in healthy donors. CDR1 is SEHNR, CDR2 FQNEAQ, per germline (reference sequence). The CDR3 sequence is 13 residues long. J was trimmed by 3 bases and V by 3 bases; bases with no gene match: 2. Vbeta (60) and Jbeta (13) primers were used in the PCR. Sequencing was performed with immunoSEQ multiplex PCR; in TCRdb, only in-frame clones are kept and a portion is missing. Across 150,000 to 200,000 clones, the top ten clones capture over 1% of the sample. The gene calls are TRBV7-9 and TRBJ2-7; TRBD1 matches 7 bases. This TCR was sampled from a woman aged 55-70 years in good health and CMV-seronegative. Sequenced material: PBMCs. CDR3 DNA: TGTGCCAGCAGCTTGGCAGGGGGCTACGAGCAGTACTTC. Translated: CASSLAGGYEQYF.